Presented here are 16 T cell receptor beta chains from one specimen sequenced in a study of cytomegalovirus exposure and HLA in healthy donors. With 60 Vbeta and 13 Jbeta primers, the PCR was carried out. Clones were read by immunoSEQ multiplex PCR, and TCRdb kept only the in-frame ones, dropping some. The table has about 200,000 clones, approximately 80% seen once. The sequencing sample was made of PBMCs. These receptors all come from a boy under 10 years old in good health and CMV-seronegative.

Note on this clone: Within the sample, other DNA sequences also encode this same CDR3. The chain has TRBV2 and TRBJ2-2, with 8 bases aligning to TRBD2. CDR1 and CDR2 from the germline V gene are SNHLY and FYNNEI. J lost 6 bases, V lost 6 bases, and 9 bases had no gene match. This CDR3 is built from 15 residues. CDR3 sequence (DNA): TGTGCCAGCAGGGGGGCCTTAGCGGGGCCCGGGGAGCTGTTTTTT. It translates to CASRGALAGPGELFF.

The CDR3 bases are TGTGCCAGCTCACCAGGCCTAGCGGGGGGCCTCCGAGACGAGCAGTACTTC. It encodes CASSPGLAGGLRDEQYF. The chain links TRBV18 to TRBJ2-5, with TRBD2 matching 11 bases. The J call may be incorrect, as the DNA end agrees better with TRBJ2-7. The CDR3 has 17 amino acids. Germline CDR1 and CDR2: KGHSH and LQKENI.

J is TRBJ1-2 and V is TRBV11-2; D might be TRBD1 (6 bases). V lost 1 base and J 4 bases, leaving 22 bases between the germline ends. CDR1 is SGHAT and CDR2 is FQNNGV in the germline V gene. The length of the CDR3 is 18 residues. The CDR3, as DNA: TGTGCCAGCAGCTTAGTATCGGCGGTGGACAGACAACGCTATGGCTACACCTTC. This translates into CASSLVSAVDRQRYGYTF.

The chain combines TRBV9 with TRBJ2-3; no clear D gene. Trimming took 0 bases from V and 2 from J, leaving 4 bases between them. The CDR3 is 13 residues long. Germline CDR1 reads SGDLS; CDR2 reads YYNGEE. CDR3: CASSVANTDTQYF. The CDR3 DNA reads as TGTGCCAGCAGCGTAGCCAACACAGATACGCAGTATTTT.

The chain links TRBV27 to TRBJ2-5; 7 nucleotides align to TRBD1. V shed 3 bases, J shed 2 bases, and the junction held 3 bases outside the gene matches. This CDR3 has 14 amino acids. Germline V gene lookup returns CDR1 MNHEY and CDR2 SMNVEV (reference sequence). CDR3 sequence: CASSLEQGQETQYF. In DNA form, the CDR3 reads TGTGCCAGCAGTTTGGAACAGGGGCAAGAGACCCAGTACTTC.

This clone was detected only once. The chain is built from TRBV18 and TRBJ1-2; tentatively, D is TRBD1 (6 bases). CDR1 and CDR2 from the germline V gene are KGHSH and LQKENI. Deletions cut 6 bases from V and 5 bases from J, with 16 bases between. The CDR3 runs to 14 residues. The CDR3 DNA reads TGTGCCAGCTCCCCGTCAGGGGAAGGTTATGGCTACACCTTC. This encodes CASSPSGEGYGYTF.

This chain links TRBV4-3 with TRBJ2-1, with a possible D match to TRBD2 (6 bases). Between the trimmed V and J ends, which lost 0 bases and 3 bases, there was a span of 15 bases. The V gene's germline CDR1 is LGHNA and CDR2 YSLEER. The CDR3 loop spans 17 amino acids. The CDR3 here is CASSQDLTGSGYNEQFF. DNA of the CDR3: TGCGCCAGCAGCCAAGATTTAACCGGGAGCGGCTACAATGAGCAGTTCTTC.

The V call is TRBV19, the J call TRBJ2-7, with TRBD1 identical over 9 bases. The CDR3 is made up of 14 amino acids. Germline V lookup: CDR1 LNHDA, CDR2 SQIVND (reference sequence). V lost 1 base to trimming and J lost 2 bases; unmatched junction nucleotides: 0. The CDR3 DNA follows: TGTGCCAGTAGTATAGGACAGGGGGCCTACGAGCAGTACTTC. This translates into CASSIGQGAYEQYF.

The chain uses TRBV15 and TRBJ2-7; TRBD1 matches 7 bases. The germline V gene has CDR1 LNHNV and CDR2 YYDKDF (reference sequence). This CDR3 region has 15 residues. The J segment lost 5 bases and the V segment lost 3 bases, leaving 10 bases of the junction unmatched. CDR3 region: CATSRGRQGEDEQYF. The CDR3 bases are TGTGCCACCAGCAGGGGAAGACAGGGTGAAGACGAGCAGTACTTC.

J is TRBJ2-7 and V is TRBV18, with 11 bases that match TRBD1. The germline CDR1 and CDR2 sequences are KGHSH and LQKENI. V shed 2 bases and J 4 bases; nucleotides not matched to a gene: 4. The CDR3 loop spans 15 amino acids. The CDR3 bases are TGTGCCAGCTCACCAGGCGGACAGGGGGCTTACGAGCAGTACTTC. It is translated as CASSPGGQGAYEQYF.

This clone was observed a handful of times. This chain connects TRBV6-5 to TRBJ2-1; the match to TRBD2 covers 7 bases. CDR1 and CDR2 from the germline V gene are MNHEY and SVGAGI. The ends lost 2 bases at V and 7 bases at J; junction bases unmatched: 5. This CDR3 is built from 14 residues. CDR3 region: CASSYIGLVNEQFF. The CDR3 bases are TGTGCCAGCAGTTACATAGGACTAGTGAATGAGCAGTTCTTC.

V gene TRBV5-1 combines with J gene TRBJ1-2; TRBD1 is a possible D gene (6 bases). The CDR3 has 13 amino acids. V was pared by 2 bases and J by 2 bases, with 7 bases between. The germline CDR1 and CDR2 sequences are SGHRS and YFSETQ. The CDR3 DNA is TGCGCCAGCAGCTTTACAGGGAACTATGGCTACACCTTC. Residues: CASSFTGNYGYTF.

The chain is built from TRBV19 and TRBJ1-2, with 7 bases lining up with TRBD1. Germline lookup yields CDR1 LNHDA and CDR2 SQIVND (reference sequence). The CDR3 contains 12 residues. Unmatched junction bases numbered 6, after V lost 7 bases and J lost 7 bases. CDR3 protein: CASKQGSSGYTF. The CDR3 DNA reads as TGTGCCAGTAAACAGGGGTCCTCTGGCTACACCTTC.

The J gene is TRBJ1-2, the V gene TRBV5-4; D call uncertain. V was clipped by 2 bases and J by 5 bases, with 16 bases between them. The CDR3 is 15 residues long. Germline assignment: CDR1 SGHNT and CDR2 YYREEE (reference sequence). For the CDR3, the DNA is TGTGCCAGCAGCTTTATTGGCGGGCGTAGGTATGGCTACACCTTC. Translating it yields CASSFIGGRRYGYTF.

The chain links TRBV6-5 to TRBJ2-7, with unresolved D. From germline, CDR1 is MNHEY and CDR2 SVGAGI. V lost 0 bases, J lost 4 bases, and 10 bases lay in between. This CDR3 spans 14 amino acids. DNA for the CDR3: TGTGCCAGCAGTTACTCGATTAACGGGTACGAGCAGTACTTC. It codes for CASSYSINGYEQYF.

The rearrangement uses TRBV7-9 and TRBJ2-7; TRBD1 matches 7 bases. The CDR3 is 16 residues long. The germline V gene encodes CDR1 SEHNR and CDR2 FQNEAQ (reference sequence). V was pared by 4 bases and J by 1 base, with 10 bases of the junction left unmatched. This CDR3 reads CASSSTGTAGSYEQYF. The CDR3 DNA follows: TGTGCCAGCAGCTCGACCGGGACAGCAGGTTCCTACGAGCAGTACTTC.